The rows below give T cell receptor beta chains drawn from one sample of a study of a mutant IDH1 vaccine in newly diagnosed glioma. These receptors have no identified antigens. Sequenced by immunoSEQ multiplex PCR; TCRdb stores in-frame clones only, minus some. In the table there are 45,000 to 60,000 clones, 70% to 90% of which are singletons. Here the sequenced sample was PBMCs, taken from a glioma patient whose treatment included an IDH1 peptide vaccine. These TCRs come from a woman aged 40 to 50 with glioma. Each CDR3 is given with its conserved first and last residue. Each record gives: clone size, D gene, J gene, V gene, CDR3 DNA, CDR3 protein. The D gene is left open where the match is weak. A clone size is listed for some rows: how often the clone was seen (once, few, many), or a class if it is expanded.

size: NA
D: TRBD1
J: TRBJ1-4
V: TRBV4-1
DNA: TGCGCCAGCAGCCAAGGGAACAGGGGGCGGCCTGAAAAACTGTTTTTT
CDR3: CASSQGNRGRPEKLFF

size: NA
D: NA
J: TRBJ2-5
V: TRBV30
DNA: TGTGCCTGGAGTCGCGGGGGCGCGAAGACCCAGTACTTC
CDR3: CAWSRGGAKTQYF

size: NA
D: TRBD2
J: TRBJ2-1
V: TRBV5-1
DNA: TGCGCCAGCAGCCTGGGAGCGGGAGGTTACTACAATGAGCAGTTCTTC
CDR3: CASSLGAGGYYNEQFF

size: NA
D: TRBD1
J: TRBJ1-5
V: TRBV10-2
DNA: TGCGCCAGCAGGGACAGGGGAGAGCCCCAGCATTTT
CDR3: CASRDRGEPQHF

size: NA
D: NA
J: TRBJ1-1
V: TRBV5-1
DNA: TGCGCCAGCAGCTTGTCTGCGAACACTGAAGCTTTCTTT
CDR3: CASSLSANTEAFF

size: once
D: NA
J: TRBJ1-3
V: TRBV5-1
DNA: TGCGCCAGCAGCTTCGAAGGAAACACCATATATTTT
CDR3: CASSFEGNTIYF

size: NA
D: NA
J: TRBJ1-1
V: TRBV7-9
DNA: TGTGCCAGCAGCTTCCAGGGCCTCGGGAACACTGAAGCTTTCTTT
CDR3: CASSFQGLGNTEAFF

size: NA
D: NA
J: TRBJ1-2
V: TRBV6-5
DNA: TGTGCCAGCAGTTTATCGGACGCCGCAGCTAACTATGGCTACACCTTC
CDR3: CASSLSDAAANYGYTF

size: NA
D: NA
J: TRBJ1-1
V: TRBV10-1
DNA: TGCGCCAGCAGTGAGTCGCCAGGGGTGAACACTGAAGCTTTCTTT
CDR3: CASSESPGVNTEAFF

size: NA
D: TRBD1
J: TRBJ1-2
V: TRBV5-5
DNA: TGTGCCAGCAGCTCCCTACAGGGGGTCTATGGCTACACCTTC
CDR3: CASSSLQGVYGYTF

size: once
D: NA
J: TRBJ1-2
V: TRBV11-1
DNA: TGTGCCAGCAGCTTGGCGGAAAACTATGGCTACACCTTC
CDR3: CASSLAENYGYTF

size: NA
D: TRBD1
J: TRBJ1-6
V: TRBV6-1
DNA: TGTGCCAGCAGTGGACAGGGGGAAGCCTATAATTCACCCCTCCACTTT
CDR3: CASSGQGEAYNSPLHF

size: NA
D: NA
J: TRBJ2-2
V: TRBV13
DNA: TGTGCCAGCAGCTTCACAACCACCGGGGAGCTGTTTTTT
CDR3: CASSFTTTGELFF

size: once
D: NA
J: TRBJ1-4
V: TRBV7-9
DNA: TGTGCCAGCAGCTTAGCTGGGTTAGGTGAAAAACTGTTTTTT
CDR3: CASSLAGLGEKLFF

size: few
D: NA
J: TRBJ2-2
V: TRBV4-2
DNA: TGTGCCAGCAGCCAAGTGGGATCCAACACCGGGGAGCTGTTTTTT
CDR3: CASSQVGSNTGELFF

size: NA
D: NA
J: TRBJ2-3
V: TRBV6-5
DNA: TGTGCCAGCAGTACAGGGTCCGATACGCAGTATTTT
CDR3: CASSTGSDTQYF

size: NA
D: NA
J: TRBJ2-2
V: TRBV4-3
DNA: TGCGCCAGCAGCCAAGAACGTAGCTGGGGGGCGTGGACCGGGGAGCTGTTTTTT
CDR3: CASSQERSWGAWTGELFF

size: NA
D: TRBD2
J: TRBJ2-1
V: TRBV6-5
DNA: TGTGCCAGCAGTTACTCATCGGGGGGTGAGCAGTTCTTC
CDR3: CASSYSSGGEQFF

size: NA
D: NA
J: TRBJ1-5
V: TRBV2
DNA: TGTGCCAGCAGCCAGGAGCGTCAGCCCCAGCATTTT
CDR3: CASSQERQPQHF

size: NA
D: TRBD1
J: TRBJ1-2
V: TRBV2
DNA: TGTGCCAGCAGTGACGGAGGGGGCAGCTATGGCTACACCTTC
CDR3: CASSDGGGSYGYTF

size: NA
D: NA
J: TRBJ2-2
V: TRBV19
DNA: TGTGCCAGTAATGCTGGCACCGGGGAGCTGTTTTTT
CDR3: CASNAGTGELFF

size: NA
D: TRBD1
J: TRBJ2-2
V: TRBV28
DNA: TGTGCCAGCAACAGGGGGGACCTTAACACCGGGGAGCTGTTTTTT
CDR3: CASNRGDLNTGELFF

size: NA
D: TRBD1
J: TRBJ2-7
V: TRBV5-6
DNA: TGTGCCAGCAGCTTGGGACAGGGGGTCTCCTACGAGCAGTACTTC
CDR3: CASSLGQGVSYEQYF

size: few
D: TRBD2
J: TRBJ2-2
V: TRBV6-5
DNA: TGTGCCAGCAGTTCTAGCGGGGTGACCGGGGAGCTGTTTTTT
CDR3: CASSSSGVTGELFF

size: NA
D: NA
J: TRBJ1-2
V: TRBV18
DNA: TGTGCCAGCTCACCTCAGGGTGTGTATGGCTACACCTTC
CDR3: CASSPQGVYGYTF

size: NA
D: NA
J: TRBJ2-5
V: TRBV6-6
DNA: TGTGCCAGCGGGGGGACTCCGGAGACCCAGTACTTC
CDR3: CASGGTPETQYF

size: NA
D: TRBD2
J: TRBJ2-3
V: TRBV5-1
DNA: TGCGCCAGCAGCCCAATTCAGACTAGCGGCCCCGCAGATACGCAGTATTTT
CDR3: CASSPIQTSGPADTQYF

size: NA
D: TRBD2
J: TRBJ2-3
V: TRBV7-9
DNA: TGTGCCAGCAGCTTTAGAGCGGGAGGTTCAGATACGCAGTATTTT
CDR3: CASSFRAGGSDTQYF

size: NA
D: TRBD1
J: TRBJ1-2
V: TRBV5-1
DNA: TGCGCCAGCAGCTCAGACAGGGGGCTTGGGGGCTACACCTTC
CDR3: CASSSDRGLGGYTF

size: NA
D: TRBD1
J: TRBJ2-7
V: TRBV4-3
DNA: TGCGCCAGCAGCCAGGAAGGGGGCCTTCCCACTACTCAGCAGTACTTC
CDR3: CASSQEGGLPTTQQYF

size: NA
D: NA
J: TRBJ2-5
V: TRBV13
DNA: TGTGCCAGCAGCTTAGGGAAAGAGACCCAGTACTTC
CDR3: CASSLGKETQYF

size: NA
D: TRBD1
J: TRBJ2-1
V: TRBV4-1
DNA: TGCGCCAGCAGCCAAGTACTCAGAGCGGGACAGGGGGCCCATGAGCAGTTCTTC
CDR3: CASSQVLRAGQGAHEQFF

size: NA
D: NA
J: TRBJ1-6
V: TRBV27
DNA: TGTGCCAGCAGTTTATCGCGGGCTGATTCACCCCTCCACTTT
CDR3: CASSLSRADSPLHF

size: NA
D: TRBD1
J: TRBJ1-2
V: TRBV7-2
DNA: TGTGCCAGCAGCTTGGACAGGGGGAATGGCTACACCTTC
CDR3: CASSLDRGNGYTF

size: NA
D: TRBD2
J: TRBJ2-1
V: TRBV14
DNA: TGTGCCAGCAGCCAGCGACTAGCACTCGATGAGCAGTTCTTC
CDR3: CASSQRLALDEQFF

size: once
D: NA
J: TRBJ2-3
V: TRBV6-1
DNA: TGTGCCAGCAGTGAAGGTGATCTGGGCGGCTTCACGCAGTATTTT
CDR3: CASSEGDLGGFTQYF

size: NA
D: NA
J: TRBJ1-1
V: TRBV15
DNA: TGTGCCACCAGCAGAGATTCAGACAAAGCTTTCTTT
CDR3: CATSRDSDKAFF

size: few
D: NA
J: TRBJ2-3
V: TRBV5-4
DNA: TGTGCCAGCAGCCTAAGCACAGATACGCAGTATTTT
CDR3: CASSLSTDTQYF

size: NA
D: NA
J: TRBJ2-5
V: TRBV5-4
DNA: TGTGCCAGCAGCTTCAAAGAGACCCAGTACTTC
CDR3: CASSFKETQYF

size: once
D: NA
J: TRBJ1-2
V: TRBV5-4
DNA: TGTGCCAGCAGCACCGGACAGACTGTGGGCTACACCTTC
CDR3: CASSTGQTVGYTF

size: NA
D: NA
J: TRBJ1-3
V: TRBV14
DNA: TGTGCCAGCAGCCCGCCCGGGGCCTTCTCTGGAAACACCATATATTTT
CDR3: CASSPPGAFSGNTIYF

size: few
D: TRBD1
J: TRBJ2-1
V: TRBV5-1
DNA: TGCGCCAGCAGCTTGAGTCCGACAGGGGGGTCCAATGAGCAGTTCTTC
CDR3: CASSLSPTGGSNEQFF

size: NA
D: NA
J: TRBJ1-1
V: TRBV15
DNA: TGTGCCACCAGCCATGGAGGGGTGGCGGTGAACACTGAAGCTTTCTTT
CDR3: CATSHGGVAVNTEAFF

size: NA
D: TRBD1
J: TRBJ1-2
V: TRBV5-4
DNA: TGTGCCAGCAGCTTGGCCGGGACAGGGGGCGGCTATGGCTACACCTTC
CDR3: CASSLAGTGGGYGYTF

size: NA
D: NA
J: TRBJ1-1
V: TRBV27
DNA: TGTGCCAGCAGTTTCCTCCCGGGGGGGGTGAACACTGAAGCTTTCTTT
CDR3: CASSFLPGGVNTEAFF

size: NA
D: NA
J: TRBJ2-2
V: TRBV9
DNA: TGTGCCAGCAGCGCGGGACTCCGGAATCCCGACGGGGAGCTGTTTTTT
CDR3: CASSAGLRNPDGELFF

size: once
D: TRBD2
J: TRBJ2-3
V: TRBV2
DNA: TGTGCCAGCAGCGGACTAGCGGGAGTCGCAGATACGCAGTATTTT
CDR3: CASSGLAGVADTQYF

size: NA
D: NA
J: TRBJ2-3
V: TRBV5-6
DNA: TGTGCCAGCAGCTTGGCTATCGGTCCTAGCACAGATACGCAGTATTTT
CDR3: CASSLAIGPSTDTQYF

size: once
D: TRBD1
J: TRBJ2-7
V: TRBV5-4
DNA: TGTGCCAGCAGCTTCGGGACAGAGTTCTACGAGCAGTACTTC
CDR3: CASSFGTEFYEQYF

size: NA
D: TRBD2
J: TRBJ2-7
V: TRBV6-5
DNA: TGTGCCAGCAGTTACTCACTAGCGGGCTACGAGCAGTACTTC
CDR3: CASSYSLAGYEQYF

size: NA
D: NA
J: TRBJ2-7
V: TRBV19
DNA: TGTGCCAGTAGTATCGGTCGGACCTACGAGCAGTACTTC
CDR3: CASSIGRTYEQYF

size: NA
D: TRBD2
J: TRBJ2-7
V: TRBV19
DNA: TGTGCCAGTAGCCGAAACCCCCCGGGACCACCGGGGGGATACGAGCAGTACTTC
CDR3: CASSRNPPGPPGGYEQYF

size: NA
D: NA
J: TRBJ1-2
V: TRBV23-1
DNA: TGCGCCAGCAGTCGGAAAGGTGGTGGCTACACCTTC
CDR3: CASSRKGGGYTF

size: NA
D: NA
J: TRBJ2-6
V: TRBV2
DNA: TGTGCCAGCAGTGACTATCGACGAATGACGGCCCCTGGGGCCAACGTCCTGACTTTC
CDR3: CASSDYRRMTAPGANVLTF